Below, one T cell receptor (beta chain) is given with its context. The antigen is unknown. Germline-derived CDR1 and CDR2 are SQVTM and ANQGSEA. The CDR3 is 15 residues long. V lost 7 bases and J lost 0, with 17 bases in between. The entry originates in a study of STAT5B mutations in CD4+ large granular lymphocyte leukemia. Study conclusions and caveats: Compared with healthy controls (2/35), patient top clones favored TRBV06 (8/27). No patients shared main leukemic clonotypes, though around 24% appeared at low frequency elsewhere.

Assay used: immunoSEQ multiplex PCR; TCRdb lists only in-frame clones, some missing. The data show some 41,000 clones, about 81% seen once. Sequenced material: CD4+ T cells from blood buffy coats. The TCR was taken from a human donor in good health. The rearrangement joins TRBV29-1 to TRBJ2-3; a weak D match, TRBD2 (6 bases). CDR3 loop: CSGDIGGASTDTQYF. In DNA, the CDR3 is TGCAGCGGTGACATCGGAGGGGCCAGCACAGATACGCAGTATTTT.